The clone carrying this TCR beta chain was recorded only once. Its antigen is undetermined. Sequencing of TCRB used Survey level resolution. Sequencing was performed with immunoSEQ multiplex PCR; in TCRdb, only in-frame clones are kept and a portion is missing. The top ten hold 0.7% to 0.95% of the sample, which has 10,000 or so clones, approximately 77% seen once. Described time point: 2014-2015 season, pre-vaccination. The source of the sample is a study of follicular helper T cells after annual influenza vaccination. Study context: For some subjects, blood spans the 2013-2014, 2014-2015 and 2015-2016 annual vaccinations. Overall study findings and caveats: For non-cTfh compartments, undersampling could not be ruled out.

The source of this sequence is an adult who received the influenza vaccine. The source material was CXCR5- memory CD4+ T cells sorted from blood, sampled on the day of influenza vaccination.

The CDR3: CASSPPAGQGDTGELFF. In DNA, the CDR3 is TGTGCCAGCTCACCACCGGCAGGACAGGGAGACACCGGGGAGCTGTTTTTT. The chain recombines TRBV18 with TRBJ2-2; 8 bases match TRBD1. The CDR3 is made up of 17 amino acids. The J segment lost 3 bases and the V segment lost 0 bases, leaving 6 bases of the junction unmatched. CDR1 is KGHSH and CDR2 is LQKENI in the germline V gene.